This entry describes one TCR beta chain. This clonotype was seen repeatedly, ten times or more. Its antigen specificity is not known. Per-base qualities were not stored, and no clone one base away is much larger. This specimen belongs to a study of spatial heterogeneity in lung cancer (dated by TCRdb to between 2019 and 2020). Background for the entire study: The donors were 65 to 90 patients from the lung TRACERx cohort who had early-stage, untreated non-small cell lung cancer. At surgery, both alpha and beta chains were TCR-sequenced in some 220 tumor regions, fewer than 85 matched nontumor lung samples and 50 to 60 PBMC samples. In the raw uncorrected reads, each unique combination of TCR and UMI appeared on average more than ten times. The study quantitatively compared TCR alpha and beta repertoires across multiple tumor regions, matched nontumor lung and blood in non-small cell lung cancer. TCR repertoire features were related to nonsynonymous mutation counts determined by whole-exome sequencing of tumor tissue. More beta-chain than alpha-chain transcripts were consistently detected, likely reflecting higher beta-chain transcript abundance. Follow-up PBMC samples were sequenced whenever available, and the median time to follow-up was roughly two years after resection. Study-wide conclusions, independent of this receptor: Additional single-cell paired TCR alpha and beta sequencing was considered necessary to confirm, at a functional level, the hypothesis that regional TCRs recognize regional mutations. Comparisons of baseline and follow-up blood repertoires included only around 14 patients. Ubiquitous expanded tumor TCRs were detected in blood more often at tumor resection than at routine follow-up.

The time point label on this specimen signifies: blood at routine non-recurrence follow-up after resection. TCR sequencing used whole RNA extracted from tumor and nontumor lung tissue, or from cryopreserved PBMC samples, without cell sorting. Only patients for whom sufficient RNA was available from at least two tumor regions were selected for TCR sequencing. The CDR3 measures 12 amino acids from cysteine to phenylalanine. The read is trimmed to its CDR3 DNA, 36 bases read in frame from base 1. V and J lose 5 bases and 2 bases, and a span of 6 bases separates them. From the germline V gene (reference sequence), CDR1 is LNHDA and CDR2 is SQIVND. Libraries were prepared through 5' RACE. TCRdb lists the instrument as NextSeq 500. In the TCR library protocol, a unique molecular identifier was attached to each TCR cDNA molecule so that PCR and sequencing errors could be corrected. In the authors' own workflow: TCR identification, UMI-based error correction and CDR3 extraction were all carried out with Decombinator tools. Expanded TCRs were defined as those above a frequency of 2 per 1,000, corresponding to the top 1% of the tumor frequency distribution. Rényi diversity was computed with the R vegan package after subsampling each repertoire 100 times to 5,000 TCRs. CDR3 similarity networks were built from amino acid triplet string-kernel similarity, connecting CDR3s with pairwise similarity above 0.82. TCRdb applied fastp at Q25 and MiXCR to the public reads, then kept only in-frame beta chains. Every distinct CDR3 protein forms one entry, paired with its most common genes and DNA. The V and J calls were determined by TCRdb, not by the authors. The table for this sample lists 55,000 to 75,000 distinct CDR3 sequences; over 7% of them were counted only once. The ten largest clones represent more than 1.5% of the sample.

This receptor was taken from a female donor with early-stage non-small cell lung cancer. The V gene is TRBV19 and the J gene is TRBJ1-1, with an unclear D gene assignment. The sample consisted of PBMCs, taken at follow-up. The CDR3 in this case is CASSFRNTEAFF. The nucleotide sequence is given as TGTGCCAGTAGTTTTAGAAACACTGAAGCTTTCTTT.